The T cell receptor (beta chain) under discussion was sequenced for a study of blood T cell repertoires in COVID-19. Across the whole study: The United States, Italy and Spain provided the acute and convalescent COVID-19 samples.

Using immunoSEQ multiplex PCR, the repertoire was profiled, and TCRdb retains in-frame clones only, with some absent. The sample shows roughly 230,000 clones, nearly 90% of them seen only once. Germline CDR1 LNHDA, CDR2 SQIVND (reference sequence). This CDR3 spans 14 amino acids. V trimming: 4 bases; J trimming: 5 bases; junction bases outside the gene matches: 3. Material: peripheral blood. The V call is TRBV19, the J call TRBJ2-3; 10 nucleotides line up with TRBD1. This TCR was sampled from a woman in her fifties or sixties with COVID-19, enrolled during active disease. The CDR3 bases are TGTGCCAGTAGTAGTGGACAGGGGGGAGATACGCAGTATTTT. Amino acids: CASSSGQGGDTQYF. Full variable domain (missing parts from reference TRBV19 and TRBJ2-3): DGGITQSPKYLFRKEGQNVTLSCEQNLNHDAMYWYRQDPGQGLRLIYYSQIVNDFQKGDIAEGYSVSREKKESFPLTVTSAQKNPTAFYLCASSSGQGGDTQYFGPGTRLTVL.